These 12 T cell receptor beta chains were sequenced from one sample in a study of T cells after yellow fever vaccination (dated by TCRdb to about 2019). Receptor amplification or capture employed 5' RACE. Sequenced using an Illumina HiSeq 2500. TCRdb cleaned the public reads at Q25 with fastp, built clones with MiXCR and kept in-frame beta chains. Records with the same CDR3 protein are collapsed into one entry carrying the most frequent genes and DNA. A total of approximately 550,000 distinct CDR3 sequences appear in this sample, about 13% of them only once. The top ten clones comprise around an eighth of the sample. The sample's treatment or condition, from its label and the paper: live attenuated yellow fever vaccine strain. The specimen was PBMCs, collected on the day of the yellow fever booster vaccination. These receptors all come from a man aged 25-45 years who received the YFV17D yellow fever vaccine.

CDR3 protein: CSVAGVGYEQYF. The CDR3 DNA reads TGCAGCGTCGCAGGGGTGGGGTACGAGCAGTACTTC. The chain couples TRBV29-1 to TRBJ2-7; TRBD1 is a possible D gene (6 bases). Trimming pared 6 bases from V and 4 bases from J, leaving 13 bases between. From germline, CDR1 is SQVTM and CDR2 ANQGSEA. The CDR3 totals 12 residues.

The chain couples TRBV7-9 to TRBJ2-7, with 8 bases lining up with TRBD1. Germline-derived CDR1 and CDR2 are SEHNR and FQNEAQ (reference sequence). CDR3 size: 14 residues. J gave up 5 bases and V 5 bases, and 8 bases lay outside the gene matches. The CDR3 loop reads CASSAIDRGHEQYF. The CDR3 region has the DNA TGTGCCAGCAGCGCAATCGACAGGGGCCACGAGCAGTACTTC.

This clonotype appeared a few times. The V call is TRBV2, the J call TRBJ1-3; D may be TRBD1 (5 bases). CDR1 and CDR2 from the germline V gene are SNHLY and FYNNEI. Trimming took 6 bases from V and 5 from J, leaving 14 bases between them. CDR3 size: 14 residues. The CDR3 is CASSSTGGRNTIYF. The CDR3 DNA reads TGTGCCAGCAGCTCTACAGGTGGTCGAAACACCATATATTTT.

This clonotype has a handful of counts. The rearrangement links TRBV3-1 to TRBJ2-7; 8 nucleotides match TRBD2. Germline assignment: CDR1 LGHDT and CDR2 YNNKEL (reference sequence). There are 13 residues in the CDR3. After removal of 3 bases from V and 6 bases from J, the junction contained 4 bases not matched to a gene. CDR3 DNA: TGTGCCAGCAGCCAGGAGACTAGCGCCGAGCAGTACTTC. Its protein is CASSQETSAEQYF.

The gene calls are TRBV28 and TRBJ2-7; D is uncertain. Between the trimmed V and J ends, which lost 4 bases and 7 bases, there was a span of 11 bases. CDR3 size: 12 residues. Germline CDR1 MDHEN, CDR2 SYDVKM. CDR3 in DNA: TGTGCCAGCAGTTCCTCCCCCGGTGAGCAGTACTTC. It codes for CASSSSPGEQYF.

In its sample, this clonotype was seen a few times. This chain uses TRBV19 with TRBJ1-1; possibly TRBD1 for D (5 bases). Trimming removed 1 base at V and 6 bases at J, with 9 bases between. The CDR3 has 13 residues. Germline CDR1 and CDR2: LNHDA and SQIVND (reference sequence). CDR3 residues: CASSIAGPAEAFF. In DNA, the CDR3 is TGTGCCAGTAGTATAGCGGGGCCGGCTGAAGCTTTCTTT.

The CDR3 DNA reads TGCAGCGTTCACAAGGGGAGGGCCGGTGAGACCCAGTACTTC. It encodes CSVHKGRAGETQYF. V is TRBV29-1 and J is TRBJ2-5, with 7 bases matching TRBD2. Looked up from germline, CDR1 is SQVTM and CDR2 is ANQGSEA. The CDR3 is made up of 14 amino acids. Germline trimming cut 5 bases from V and 5 bases from J; bases unmatched to any gene: 11.

This clonotype was found a few times. The chain couples TRBV20-1 to TRBJ2-1; TRBD2 matches 9 bases. Germline CDR1 DFQATT, CDR2 SNEGSKA (reference sequence). The ends lost 3 bases at V and 2 bases at J; junction bases unmatched: 8. The CDR3 is 16 amino acids. Here the CDR3 reads CSASLLASGTYNEQFF. CDR3 DNA: TGCAGTGCTAGTCTCCTTGCTAGCGGGACCTACAATGAGCAGTTCTTC.

The rearrangement links TRBV12-3 or TRBV12-4 to TRBJ2-3, with TRBD2 matching over 8 bases. Losses at the gene ends were 7 bases for V and 2 bases for J; bases not matched to a gene: 8. The CDR3 is made up of 15 amino acids. The CDR3 bases are TGTGCCAGCACCCAACTTAGCGGGAACACAGATACGCAGTATTTT. Its protein is CASTQLSGNTDTQYF.

To note about this clonotype: This sequence may be a read error, since a much larger clone differs from it by one base. The rearrangement joins TRBV7-2 to TRBJ2-3, with 7 bases matching TRBD1. The V and J ends lost 4 bases and 6 bases, in that order; junction bases with no gene match: 4. The CDR3 contains 13 residues. Germline V lookup: CDR1 SGHTA, CDR2 FQGNSA. CDR3 residues: CASSSQGEDTQYF. CDR3 DNA: TGTGCCAGCAGCTCCCAGGGGGAGGATACGCAGTATTTT.

This clonotype was counted only a few times. V and J are TRBV5-5 and TRBJ2-2, with D possibly TRBD2 on 6 matching bases. The V and J ends lost 0 bases and 3 bases respectively, with 12 bases between them. The CDR3 spans 16 residues. The germline V gene has CDR1 SGHKS and CDR2 YYEKEE (reference sequence). CDR3 DNA sequence: TGTGCCAGCAGCTTGGTTAGCGGATTGGACACCGGGGAGCTGTTTTTT. It encodes CASSLVSGLDTGELFF.

This clonotype was observed a handful of times. The chain has TRBV6-1 and TRBJ1-1, with TRBD1 identical over 8 bases. Germline lookup yields CDR1 MNHNS and CDR2 SASEGT. V gave up 6 bases and J gave up 2 bases; unmatched junction bases: 5. The CDR3 consists of 14 residues. CDR3 sequence (DNA): TGTGCCAGCAGGAAAGACAGGGGAAACACTGAAGCTTTCTTT. It yields the protein CASRKDRGNTEAFF.